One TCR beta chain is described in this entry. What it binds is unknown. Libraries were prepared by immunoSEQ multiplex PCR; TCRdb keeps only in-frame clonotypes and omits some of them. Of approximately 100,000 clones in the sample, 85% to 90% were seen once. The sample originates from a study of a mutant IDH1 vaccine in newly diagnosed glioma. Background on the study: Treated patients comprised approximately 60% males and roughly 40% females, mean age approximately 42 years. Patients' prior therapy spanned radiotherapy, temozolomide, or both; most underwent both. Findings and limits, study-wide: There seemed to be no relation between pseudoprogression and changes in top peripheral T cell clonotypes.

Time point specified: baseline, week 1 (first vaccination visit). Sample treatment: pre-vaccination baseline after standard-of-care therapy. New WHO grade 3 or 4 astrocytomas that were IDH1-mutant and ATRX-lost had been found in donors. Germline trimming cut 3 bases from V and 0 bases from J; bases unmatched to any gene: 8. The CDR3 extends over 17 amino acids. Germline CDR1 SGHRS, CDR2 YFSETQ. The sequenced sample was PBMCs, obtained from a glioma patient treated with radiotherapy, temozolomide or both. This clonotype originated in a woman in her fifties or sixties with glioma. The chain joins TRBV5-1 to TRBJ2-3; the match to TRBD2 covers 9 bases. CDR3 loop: CASSSRLAAISTDTQYF. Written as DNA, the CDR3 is TGCGCCAGCAGCTCACGACTAGCGGCGATTAGCACAGATACGCAGTATTTT.